This TCR beta chain was captured by sequencing in a study of metastatic and nonmetastatic thyroid tumors. All patients were untreated before thyroid surgery. This CDR3 spans 14 amino acids. Germline CDR1 is ENHRY and CDR2 is SYGVKD. The germline V and J ends were trimmed by 6 bases and 1 base, with 12 bases remaining between them. The authors' processing: CDR3 differences across clinicopathological groups were used to build a distant-metastasis classifier for papillary thyroid cancer. Via MiXCR, TCRdb re-called the PCR reads. TCRdb's processing, not the authors', yielded these V and J calls. This sample carries approximately 86,000 clones, around an eighth of them seen once, and the ten largest clones take around 8.8%. Study findings and constraints: TCR beta diversity was reportedly significantly higher in malignant thyroid tumors than benign nodules, in blood and tumor.

The sample holds many counts of this clone. Its antigen remains unidentified. The TCR comes from a female donor with papillary thyroid cancer or a benign thyroid nodule (not recorded which). Some clones in this sample may be carry-over from other donors' samples. The sequenced material came from tumor tissue. The V call is TRBV10-3, the J call TRBJ1-1; D may be TRBD1 (5 bases). The CDR3 protein is CAISPTDRNTEAFF. For the CDR3, the DNA is TGTGCCATCAGCCCCACCGACAGGAACACTGAAGCTTTCTTT.